Listed below are T cell receptor beta chains from one sample, sequenced in a study of human T cells and chemical hapten exposure. In TCRdb, the RACE reads were re-called with MiXCR into one record per CDR3 protein. The sample holds more than 85,000 distinct CDR3 sequences, approximately 8.8% seen once. Sequencing used whole blood, obtained in connection with sensitization to the hapten diphenylcyclopropenone (DPC). The source is a woman between 40 and 55 years old with alopecia areata. Some clones in this sample may be carry-over from other donors' samples. Both conserved end residues are part of each CDR3. A D gene is named only where the DNA matches it firmly. The listing skips clone size in some rows; elsewhere it reads once, few, many or a size class.

>TRBJ1-1|TRBV4-1|many|.
TGCGCCAGCAGCCCCATTTGGAGAGGCAACACTGAAGCTTTCTTT
CASSPIWRGNTEAFF
>TRBJ1-2|TRBV28|.|.
TGTGCCAGCAGTCCCTTACCAGGGTACTATGGCTACACCTTC
CASSPLPGYYGYTF
>TRBJ1-1|TRBV5-1|few|TRBD1
TGCGCCAGCAGCCCTGGACAGGGAGGGAACACTGAAGCTTTCTTT
CASSPGQGGNTEAFF
>TRBJ2-3|TRBV3-1|.|TRBD2
TGTGCCAGCAGCCAAGTACGGGGCGGGGGAGCCAGCACAGATACGCAGTATTTT
CASSQVRGGGASTDTQYF
>TRBJ2-7|TRBV7-2|few|.
TGTGCCAGCAGCTTATTCCCAGGGCTAAGCTACGAGCAGTACTTC
CASSLFPGLSYEQYF
>TRBJ2-7|TRBV4-3|.|.
TGCGCCAGCAGCCAAGGACTGACAATCTACGAGCAGTACTTC
CASSQGLTIYEQYF
>TRBJ1-4|TRBV12-3/TRBV12-4|.|.
TGTGCCAGCAGTTTCGGGCAGGGTCGAGAAAAACTGTTTTTT
CASSFGQGREKLFF
>TRBJ1-4|TRBV11-2|.|TRBD1
TGTGCCAGCAGCCCGATCAGGGGGTTTTCAACTAATGAAAAACTGTTTTTT
CASSPIRGFSTNEKLFF
>TRBJ1-5|TRBV4-2|.|TRBD1
TGTGCCAGCAGCCTAGACAGGGGTACGAATCAGCCCCAGCATTTT
CASSLDRGTNQPQHF
>TRBJ2-1|TRBV6-1|many|.
TGTGCCAGCAGCCCCAGAAACAATGAGCAGTTCTTC
CASSPRNNEQFF
>TRBJ2-2|TRBV7-6|many|TRBD1
TGTGCCAGCAGCTTATGGTCAGGGGGCTCCGGGGAGCTGTTTTTT
CASSLWSGGSGELFF
>TRBJ1-2|TRBV19|.|.
TGTGCCAGTAGTTCTCCGACAGACAACTATGGCTACACCTTC
CASSSPTDNYGYTF
>TRBJ2-1|TRBV4-1|many|TRBD2
TGCGCCAGCAGCCTTCTCGGACTAGCGATAAATGAGCAGTTCTTC
CASSLLGLAINEQFF
>TRBJ2-7|TRBV2|.|.
TGTGCCAGCAGTGTGGCGTGGACCTACGAGCAGTACTTC
CASSVAWTYEQYF
>TRBJ1-2|TRBV11-2|.|TRBD1
TGTGCCAGCAGCTTAGAGGGACAGAGTTATGGCTACACCTTC
CASSLEGQSYGYTF
>TRBJ1-2|TRBV7-2|.|.
TGTGCCAGCAGCTCCGTGGACGGCGCTAACTATGGCTACACCTTC
CASSSVDGANYGYTF
>TRBJ2-7|TRBV20-1|.|TRBD1
TGCAGTGCCCAGCGGGGACAGGGTGTTTACGAGCAGTACTTC
CSAQRGQGVYEQYF
>TRBJ2-7|TRBV20-1|many|.
TGCAGTGTTTCCCAGAGCATCCTCTCCGAGCAGTACTTC
CSVSQSILSEQYF
>TRBJ1-1|TRBV10-3|many|.
TGTGCCATCAGTGAAGAGAACACTGAAGCTTTCTTT
CAISEENTEAFF
>TRBJ1-5|TRBV28|many|.
TGTGCCAGCAGTATTAGAGGTCAGCCCCAGCATTTT
CASSIRGQPQHF
>TRBJ2-3|TRBV7-9|many|.
TGTGCCAGCAGCTTTTTCACAGATACGCAGTATTTT
CASSFFTDTQYF
>TRBJ2-1|TRBV2|few|TRBD2
TGTGCCAGCAGTCCGAGCGGGGCTGGGTTCTTC
CASSPSGAGFF
>TRBJ1-2|TRBV6-4|many|.
TGTGCCAGCAGTGCCTATCCGGGGACCTATGGCTACACCTTC
CASSAYPGTYGYTF
>TRBJ1-6|TRBV25-1|many|TRBD1
TGTGCCAGCAGTGGCGGTCAGGGGGGGAATTCACCCCTCCACTTT
CASSGGQGGNSPLHF
>TRBJ2-3|TRBV7-3|many|.
TGTGCCAGCAGCCTCGGGCTACCTCCGTCAGATACGCAGTATTTT
CASSLGLPPSDTQYF
>TRBJ1-5|TRBV7-9|few|TRBD1
TGTGCCAGCAGCTTAGCGGGACAGGGTCAGCCCCAGCATTTT
CASSLAGQGQPQHF
>TRBJ1-5|TRBV5-6|many|.
TGTGCCAGCAGCCAGTGGTGGGATCGCAATCAGCCCCAGCATTTT
CASSQWWDRNQPQHF
>TRBJ1-6|TRBV4-1|many|.
TGCGCCAGCAGCCTATCCGGGAACTATAATTCACCCCTCCACTTT
CASSLSGNYNSPLHF
>TRBJ2-1|TRBV11-3|.|.
TGTGCCAGCAGCTTAGAAGTCGACGGGGCTAGCTCCTACAATGAGCAGTTCTTC
CASSLEVDGASSYNEQFF
>TRBJ2-1|TRBV29-1|.|TRBD1
TGCAGCGTTGTCTGGTCGGACAGGGGCAATGAGCAGTTCTTC
CSVVWSDRGNEQFF
>TRBJ2-7|TRBV28|few|TRBD1
TGTGCCAGCAGTACGGCCGGGACAGGGGTTTTCGAGCAGTACTTC
CASSTAGTGVFEQYF
>TRBJ1-4|TRBV4-1|many|.
TGCGCCAGCCGGGGCAGGGACGTGAATGGTGGAAAACTGTTTTTT
CASRGRDVNGGKLFF
>TRBJ2-4|TRBV20-1|many|.
TGCAGTGCTGGGCCCTACTCCAAAAACATTCAGTACTTC
CSAGPYSKNIQYF
>TRBJ1-1|TRBV10-1|many|.
TGCGCCTCACCCCTACCGGGACCCAAAGCTTTCTTT
CASPLPGPKAFF
>TRBJ2-3|TRBV7-2|.|.
TGTGCCAGCAGCTCCACAGGGCTTAGCACAGATACGCAGTATTTT
CASSSTGLSTDTQYF
>TRBJ2-5|TRBV6-1|few|.
TGTGCCAGCACCCCACGTCCGAACACGGAGACCCAGTACTTC
CASTPRPNTETQYF
>TRBJ2-7|TRBV4-1|many|.
TGCGCCAGCAGCCAAGGAGGCAGGGAAGGTGACGAGCAGTACTTC
CASSQGGREGDEQYF
>TRBJ2-5|TRBV4-1|few|TRBD1
TGCGCCAGCAGCCCCGGGACAGGGGGATTTGGGCAAGAGACCCAGTACTTC
CASSPGTGGFGQETQYF
>TRBJ2-2|TRBV7-3|few|.
TGTGCCAGCAGCCCGGGATTTAACACCGGGGAGCTGTTTTTT
CASSPGFNTGELFF
>TRBJ2-2|TRBV19|many|.
TGTGCCAGTAGTAGTATCGTGGCCAACACCGGGGAGCTGTTTTTT
CASSSIVANTGELFF
>TRBJ2-5|TRBV14|many|.
TGTGCCAGCAGCCAAGATCTCACAAGGGCGAGAGAGACCCAGTACTTC
CASSQDLTRARETQYF
>TRBJ1-5|TRBV27|.|.
TGTGCCAGCAGCACGGTGAATCAGCCCCAGCATTTT
CASSTVNQPQHF
>TRBJ2-3|TRBV20-1|many|TRBD2
TGCAGTGCTAGTACTAGCGGGGTCACAGATACGCAGTATTTT
CSASTSGVTDTQYF
>TRBJ2-1|TRBV6-2/TRBV6-3|.|.
TGTGCCAGCAGTTACCCTCACAATGAGCAGTTCTTC
CASSYPHNEQFF
>TRBJ2-1|TRBV6-2/TRBV6-3|few|.
TGTGCCAGCAGTTACTCACTAGTCAATGAGCAGTTCTTC
CASSYSLVNEQFF
>TRBJ1-6|TRBV3-1|many|.
TGTGCCAGCAGACCCGGCCAGCGTTATAATTCACCCCTCCACTTT
CASRPGQRYNSPLHF
>TRBJ2-7|TRBV7-9|many|.
TGTGCCAGCAGCTTAGCCCCGGACAGAACCCTGAACGAGCAGTACTTC
CASSLAPDRTLNEQYF
>TRBJ1-4|TRBV12-3/TRBV12-4|.|TRBD1
TGTGCCAGCAGTTTAGGACAGGGGATTAATGAAAAACTGTTTTTT
CASSLGQGINEKLFF
>TRBJ1-1|TRBV20-1|many|.
TGCAGTGCTAGAGGGAAAGGGGCTGAAGCTTTCTTT
CSARGKGAEAFF
>TRBJ1-2|TRBV20-1|few|TRBD1
TGCAGTCCCGCCGGGACAGGGGGTTCAAACTATGGCTACACCTTC
CSPAGTGGSNYGYTF
>TRBJ1-2|TRBV6-5|few|TRBD1
TGTGCCAGCAGCCCCGATGAGGGGGCAAGAGGCTACACCTTC
CASSPDEGARGYTF
>TRBJ1-2|TRBV27|many|TRBD1
TGTGCCAGCAGTCAATCGGGACAGGGGCTTGGCTACACCTTC
CASSQSGQGLGYTF